The next 11 T cell receptor beta chains were all read from a single sample in a study of patients and donors after allogeneic stem cell transplantation. TCRdb redid the calling of the RT-PCR reads with MiXCR, one entry per CDR3 protein. The sample holds tens of thousands of distinct CDR3 sequences; about an eighth are singletons and the top ten take approximately 33%. The sequencing input was blood, either unsorted or a sorted T cell fraction (not recorded which). These receptors were taken from a human donor who was either an allogeneic HSCT recipient or a stem cell or donor lymphocyte infusion donor (not recorded which). It is not recorded whose cells these are; they may come from a transplant donor.

This clonotype was detected only a few times. The rearrangement uses TRBV6-1 and TRBJ2-1, with 10 bases lining up with TRBD1. From germline, CDR1 is MNHNS and CDR2 SASEGT. The CDR3 is 15 amino acids. J gave up 10 bases and V 2 bases, and 8 bases lay outside the gene matches. CDR3 DNA: TGTGCCAGCAGTGAAAGGGGACAGGGGCTCTGGGAGCAGTTCTTC. Encoded protein: CASSERGQGLWEQFF.

This clonotype was seen at least ten times. The J gene is TRBJ1-2, the V gene TRBV7-8, with D possibly matching TRBD1 (5 bases). Germline CDR1 SGHVS, CDR2 FQNEAQ. CDR3 length equals 14 residues. The germline V and J ends were trimmed by 4 bases and 5 bases, with 14 bases remaining between them. This CDR3 is CASSSYDSEYGYTF. The CDR3 nucleotides read TGTGCCAGCAGCTCCTATGACAGTGAATATGGCTACACCTTC.

The V call is TRBV29-1, the J call TRBJ2-5, with 11 bases fitting TRBD2. Unmatched junction bases numbered 2, after V lost 5 bases and J lost 3 bases. The CDR3 has 13 residues. Looked up from germline, CDR1 is SQVTM and CDR2 is ANQGSEA. The CDR3 here is CSVLSGGEETQYF. Written as DNA, the CDR3 is TGCAGCGTTCTTAGCGGGGGGGAAGAGACCCAGTACTTC.

The chain combines TRBV10-3 with TRBJ1-5; D is unclear. In germline, CDR1 is ENHRY, CDR2 SYGVKD. Between the trimmed V and J ends, which lost 6 bases and 5 bases, there was a span of 11 bases. This CDR3 is built from 13 residues. CDR3 residues: CAIREGSDQPQHF. For the CDR3, the DNA is TGTGCCATCAGAGAGGGTTCGGATCAGCCCCAGCATTTT.

This sequence joins TRBV6-5 and TRBJ2-7; a weak D match, TRBD1 (5 bases). CDR1 MNHEY and CDR2 SVGAGI come from the germline V gene. The CDR3 contains 14 residues. The V end lost 1 base, the J end lost 5 bases, and 12 bases lay between the germline ends. The CDR3 sequence is CASSYLGAPHEQYF. CDR3 sequence (DNA): TGTGCCAGCAGTTACTTAGGGGCCCCCCACGAGCAGTACTTC.

Many counts were recorded for this clonotype. The V gene is TRBV12-3 or TRBV12-4, the J gene TRBJ1-2; the D gene is possibly TRBD1 (6 bases). There are 12 residues in the CDR3. Trimming removed 6 bases at V and 4 bases at J, with 9 bases between. The CDR3 DNA is TGTGCCAGCAGCCTACAGGGCTATGGCTACACCTTC. Protein sequence: CASSLQGYGYTF.

This clonotype came up a few times. The chain links TRBV5-6 to TRBJ2-7; the match to TRBD1 covers 7 bases. Germline CDR1 reads SGHDT; CDR2 reads YYEEEE. V lost 3 bases and J lost 3; bases outside the gene matches: 3. This CDR3 is 13 amino acids long. CDR3 protein: CASSYRGLYEQYF. CDR3 nucleotides: TGTGCCAGCAGCTACAGGGGCCTCTACGAGCAGTACTTC.

This clonotype has only a few counts. The V call is TRBV25-1, the J call TRBJ2-3; 7 nucleotides align to TRBD2. This CDR3 is built from 15 residues. After removal of 8 bases from V and 2 bases from J, the junction contained 10 bases not matched to a gene. Germline CDR1 reads MGHDK; CDR2 reads SYGVNS. Here the CDR3 reads CASSFFAGVTDTQYF. In DNA form, the CDR3 reads TGTGCCAGCTCGTTCTTTGCGGGAGTCACAGATACGCAGTATTTT.

The chain links TRBV7-9 to TRBJ2-1; D gene uncertain. CDR3 length equals 12 residues. The V end was cut by 5 bases, the J end by 8 bases, with 10 bases between. The germline gives CDR1 SEHNR, CDR2 FQNEAQ (reference sequence). CDR3 DNA: TGTGCCAGCAGCGCCTTTTGGTATGAGCAGTTCTTC. This codes for CASSAFWYEQFF.

V usage is TRBV27 and J usage is TRBJ2-5; D gene ambiguous. The CDR3 is 15 residues long. V lost 1 base and J 2 bases, leaving 11 bases between the germline ends. CDR1 and CDR2 from the germline V gene are MNHEY and SMNVEV (reference sequence). CDR3 protein: CASSLWVSAQETQYF. The CDR3 DNA reads as TGTGCCAGCAGTTTATGGGTGTCAGCTCAAGAGACCCAGTACTTC.

This clonotype has at least ten counts. V and J are TRBV18 and TRBJ1-5, with D possibly matching TRBD1 (5 bases). Germline loops: CDR1 KGHSH, CDR2 LQKENI. V lost 3 bases and J 2 bases, leaving 17 bases between the germline ends. This CDR3 comprises 17 residues. This chain's CDR3 is CASSPLGASGGNQPQHF. CDR3 bases: TGTGCCAGCTCACCTCTCGGGGCATCGGGGGGCAATCAGCCCCAGCATTTT. Based on the CDR3 plus reference TRBV18 and TRBJ1-5, the full variable domain is NAGVMQNPRHLVRRRGQEARLRCSPMKGHSHVYWYRQLPEEGLKFMVYLQKENIIDESGMPKERFSAEFPKEGPSILRIQQVVRGDSAAYFCASSPLGASGGNQPQHFGDGTRLSIL.